The clone carrying this TCR beta chain was seen a handful of times. Its antigen is currently unknown. The sample comes from a study of T cell repertoires in cytomegalovirus infection. Study details: Matching HLA type, along with CMV infection, was indicated by public TCR beta signatures. Study outcomes and limitations: In two of eight donors, the top clonotype was HLA-C-restricted CMV-specific.

Germline lookup yields CDR1 KGHSH and CDR2 LQKENI. This CDR3 spans 15 amino acids. V was clipped by 6 bases and J by 4 bases, with 16 bases between them. From the reads, TCRdb called clonotypes with MiXCR, one entry per CDR3 protein. This table holds around 450,000 distinct CDR3 sequences, about a third found once. J is TRBJ1-5 and V is TRBV18, with D unresolved. The sample comprised PBMCs. The TCR was taken from a human donor in good health (CMV status not recorded). Some clones in this sample may be carry-over from other donors' samples. The CDR3 DNA follows: TGTGCCAGCTCGCCTGAAGTTGGGCAAAATCAGCCCCAGCATTTT. Amino acids: CASSPEVGQNQPQHF.